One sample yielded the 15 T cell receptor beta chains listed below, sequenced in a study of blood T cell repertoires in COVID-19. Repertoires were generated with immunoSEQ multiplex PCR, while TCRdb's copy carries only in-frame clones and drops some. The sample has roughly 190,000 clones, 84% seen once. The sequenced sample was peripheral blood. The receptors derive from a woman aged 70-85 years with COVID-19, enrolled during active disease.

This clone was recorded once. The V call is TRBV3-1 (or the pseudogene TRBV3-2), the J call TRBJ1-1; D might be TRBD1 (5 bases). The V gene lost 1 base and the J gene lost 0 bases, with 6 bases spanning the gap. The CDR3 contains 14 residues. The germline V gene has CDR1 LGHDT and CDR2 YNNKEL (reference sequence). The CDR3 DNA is TGTGCCAGCAGCCAAGGACAGATGAACACTGAAGCTTTCTTT. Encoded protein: CASSQGQMNTEAFF.

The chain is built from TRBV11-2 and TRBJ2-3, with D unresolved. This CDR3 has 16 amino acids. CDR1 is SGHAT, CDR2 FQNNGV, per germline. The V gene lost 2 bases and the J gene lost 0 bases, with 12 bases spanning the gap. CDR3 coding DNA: TGTGCCAGCAGCTTATCGGCAGGTCGAAGCACAGATACGCAGTATTTT. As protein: CASSLSAGRSTDTQYF.

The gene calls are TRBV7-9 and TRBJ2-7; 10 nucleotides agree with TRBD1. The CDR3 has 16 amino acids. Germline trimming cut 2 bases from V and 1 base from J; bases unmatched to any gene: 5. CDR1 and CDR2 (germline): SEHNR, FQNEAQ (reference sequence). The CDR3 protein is CASSLLRDRGSYEQYF. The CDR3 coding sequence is TGTGCCAGCAGCTTATTACGGGACAGGGGATCCTACGAGCAGTACTTC.

The CDR3 region is CASSVGWGQGRGTEAFF. CDR3 nucleotide sequence: TGTGCCAGCAGCGTAGGGTGGGGACAGGGTAGAGGGACTGAAGCTTTCTTT. The J gene is TRBJ1-1, the V gene TRBV9; TRBD1 agrees at 9 bases. V was pared by 0 bases and J by 5 bases, with 11 bases of the junction left unmatched. The CDR3 sequence is 17 residues long. Germline assignment: CDR1 SGDLS and CDR2 YYNGEE.

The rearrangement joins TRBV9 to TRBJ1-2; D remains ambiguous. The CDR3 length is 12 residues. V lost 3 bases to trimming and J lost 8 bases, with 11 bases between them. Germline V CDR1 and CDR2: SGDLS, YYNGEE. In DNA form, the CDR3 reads TGTGCCAGCAGCGCCGAGACTAGGGGCTACACCTTC. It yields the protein CASSAETRGYTF.

The CDR3 sequence is CASSQDAGLGQPQHF. CDR3 coding DNA: TGTGCCAGCAGCCAAGATGCAGGGCTGGGTCAGCCCCAGCATTTT. J is TRBJ1-5 and V is TRBV3-1 (or the pseudogene TRBV3-2); perhaps TRBD1 as D (5 bases). V was clipped by 0 bases and J by 6 bases, with 12 bases between them. The CDR3 contains 15 residues. CDR1 LGHDT and CDR2 YNNKEL come from the germline V gene (reference sequence).

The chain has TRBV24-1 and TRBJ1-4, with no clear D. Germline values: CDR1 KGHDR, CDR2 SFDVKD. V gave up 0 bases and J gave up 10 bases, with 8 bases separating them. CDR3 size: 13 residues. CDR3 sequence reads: CATSDLREGKLFF. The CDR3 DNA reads TGTGCCACCAGTGATTTGCGCGAGGGAAAACTGTTTTTT.

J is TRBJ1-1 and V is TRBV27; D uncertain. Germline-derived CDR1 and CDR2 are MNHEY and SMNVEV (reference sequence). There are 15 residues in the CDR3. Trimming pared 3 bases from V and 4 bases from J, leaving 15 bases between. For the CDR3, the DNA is TGTGCCAGCAGTTTTCTAAACTCGGGGTTCACTGAAGCTTTCTTT. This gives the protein CASSFLNSGFTEAFF.

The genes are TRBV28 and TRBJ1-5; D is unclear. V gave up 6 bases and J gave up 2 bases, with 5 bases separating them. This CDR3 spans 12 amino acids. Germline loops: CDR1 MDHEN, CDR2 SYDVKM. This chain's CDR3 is CASRSGNQPQHF. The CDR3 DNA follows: TGTGCCAGCAGGAGCGGCAATCAGCCCCAGCATTTT.

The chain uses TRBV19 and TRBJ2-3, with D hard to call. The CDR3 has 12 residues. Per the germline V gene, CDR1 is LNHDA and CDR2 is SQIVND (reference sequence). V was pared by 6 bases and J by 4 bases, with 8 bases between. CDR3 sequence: CASSPNPDTQYF. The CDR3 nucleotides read TGTGCCAGTAGCCCTAACCCAGATACGCAGTATTTT.

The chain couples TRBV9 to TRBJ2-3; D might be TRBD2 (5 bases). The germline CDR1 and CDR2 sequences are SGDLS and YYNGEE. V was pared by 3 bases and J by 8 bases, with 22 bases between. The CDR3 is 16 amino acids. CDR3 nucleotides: TGTGCCAGCAGCGGGGAAGGACTCCGCTTGAGTGCTACGCAGTATTTT. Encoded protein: CASSGEGLRLSATQYF.

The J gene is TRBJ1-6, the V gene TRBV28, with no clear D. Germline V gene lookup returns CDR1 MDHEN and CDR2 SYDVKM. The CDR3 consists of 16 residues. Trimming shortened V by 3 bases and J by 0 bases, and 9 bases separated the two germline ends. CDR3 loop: CASSLSGSSYNSPLHF. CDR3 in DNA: TGTGCCAGCAGTTTGAGCGGCAGCTCCTATAATTCACCCCTCCACTTT.

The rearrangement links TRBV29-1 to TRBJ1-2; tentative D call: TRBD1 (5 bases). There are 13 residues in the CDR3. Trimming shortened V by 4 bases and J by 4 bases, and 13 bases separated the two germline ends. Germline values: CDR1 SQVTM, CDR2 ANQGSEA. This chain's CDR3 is CSVGAGRTYGYTF. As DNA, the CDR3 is TGCAGCGTTGGGGCAGGGCGAACCTATGGCTACACCTTC.

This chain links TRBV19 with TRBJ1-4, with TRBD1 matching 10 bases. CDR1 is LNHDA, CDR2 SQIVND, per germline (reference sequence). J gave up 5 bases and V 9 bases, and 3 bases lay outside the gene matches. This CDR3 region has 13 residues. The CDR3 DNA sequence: TGTGCCAGCCGGGACAGGGGCAATGAAAAACTGTTTTTT. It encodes CASRDRGNEKLFF.

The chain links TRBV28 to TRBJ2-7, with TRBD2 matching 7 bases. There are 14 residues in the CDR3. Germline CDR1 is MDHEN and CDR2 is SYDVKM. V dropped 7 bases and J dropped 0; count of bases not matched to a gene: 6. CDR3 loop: CASKVAGNSYEQYF. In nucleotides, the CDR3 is TGTGCCAGCAAGGTAGCGGGTAACTCCTACGAGCAGTACTTC. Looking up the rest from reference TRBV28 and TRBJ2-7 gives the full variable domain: DVKVTQSSRYLVKRTGEKVFLECVQDMDHENMFWYRQDPGLGLRLIYFSYDVKMKEKGDIPEGYSVSREKKERFSLILESASTNQTSMYLCASKVAGNSYEQYFGPGTRLTVT.